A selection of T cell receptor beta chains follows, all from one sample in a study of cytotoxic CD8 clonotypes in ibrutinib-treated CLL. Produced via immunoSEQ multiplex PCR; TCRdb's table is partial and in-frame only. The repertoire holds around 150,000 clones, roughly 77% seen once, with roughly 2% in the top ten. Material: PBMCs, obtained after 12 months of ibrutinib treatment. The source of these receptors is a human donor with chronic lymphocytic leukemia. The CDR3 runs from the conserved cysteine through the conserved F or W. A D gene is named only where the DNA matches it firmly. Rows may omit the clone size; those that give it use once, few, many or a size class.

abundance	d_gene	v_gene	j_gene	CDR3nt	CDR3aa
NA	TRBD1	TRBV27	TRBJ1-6	TGTGCCAGCAGTTTATATAACAGGGGGTTAGGTGGTTCACCCCTCCACTTT	CASSLYNRGLGGSPLHF
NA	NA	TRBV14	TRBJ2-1	TGTGCCAGCAGCCAAAAGATCATGGGACGTGGCAATGAGCAGTTCTTC	CASSQKIMGRGNEQFF
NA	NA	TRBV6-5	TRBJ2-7	TGTGCCAGCAGTGGGGACCCCTACGAGCAGTACTTC	CASSGDPYEQYF
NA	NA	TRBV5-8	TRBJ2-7	TGTGCCAGCAGCTCGGGTGGAGGGGGCTACGAGCAGTACTTC	CASSSGGGGYEQYF
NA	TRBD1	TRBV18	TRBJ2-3	TGTGCCAGCTCTGCTCCCGGGACAGGGAAACCAGATACGCAGTATTTT	CASSAPGTGKPDTQYF
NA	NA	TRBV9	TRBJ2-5	TGTGCCAGCAGCAATCCGACTCAAGGGGTAGAGACCCAGTACTTC	CASSNPTQGVETQYF
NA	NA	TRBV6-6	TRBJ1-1	TGTGCCAGCAGTTACACGGGGCAATTAGGGACTGAAGCTTTCTTT	CASSYTGQLGTEAFF
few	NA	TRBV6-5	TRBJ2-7	TGTGCCAGCAGCCTAACCTCCTACGAGCAGTACTTC	CASSLTSYEQYF
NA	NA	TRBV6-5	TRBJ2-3	TGTGCCAGCAGTTCCCGGGGCAGCGATACAGATACGCAGTATTTT	CASSSRGSDTDTQYF
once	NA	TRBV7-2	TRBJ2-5	TGTGCCAGCAGCACTCGAGGCGGGGCGACCCAGTACTTC	CASSTRGGATQYF
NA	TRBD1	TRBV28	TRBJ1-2	TGTGCCAGCCTGGGGACAGCCTATGGCTACACCTTC	CASLGTAYGYTF
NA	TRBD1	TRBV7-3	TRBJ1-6	TGTGCCAGCAGCTTATTTTTTTGGGACAGGGGTAATTCACCCCTCCACTTT	CASSLFFWDRGNSPLHF
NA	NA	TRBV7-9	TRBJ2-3	TGTGCCAGCAGCTTAGGAATTAGCACAGATACGCAGTATTTT	CASSLGISTDTQYF
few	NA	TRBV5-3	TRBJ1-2	TGTGCCACGCAGAGACCCATGGGATTAAACTATGGCTACACCTTC	CATQRPMGLNYGYTF
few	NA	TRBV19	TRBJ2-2	TGTGCCAGTAGTAAGGGCGAGGGCAGTAACACCGGGGAGCTGTTTTTT	CASSKGEGSNTGELFF
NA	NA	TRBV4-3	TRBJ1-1	TGCGCCAGCAGCCAAGTCGGCCGCCGTGAAGCTTTCTTT	CASSQVGRREAFF
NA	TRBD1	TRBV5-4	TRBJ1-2	TGTGCCAGCAGGGGACAGGGGATCGATGGCTACACCTTC	CASRGQGIDGYTF
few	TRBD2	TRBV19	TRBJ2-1	TGTGCCACGACTTTAGCGGGGGCCACAGGGAATGAGCAGTTCTTC	CATTLAGATGNEQFF
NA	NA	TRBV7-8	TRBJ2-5	TGTGCCAGCAGCCCAGGCGCCCAGTACCAAGAGACCCAGTACTTC	CASSPGAQYQETQYF
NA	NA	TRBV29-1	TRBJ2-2	TGCAGCGTCCCGACAGGACTCGACACCGGGGAGCTGTTTTTT	CSVPTGLDTGELFF
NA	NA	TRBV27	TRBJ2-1	TGTGCCAGCAGTTTGGACGGGGGATCCTACAATGAGCAGTTCTTC	CASSLDGGSYNEQFF
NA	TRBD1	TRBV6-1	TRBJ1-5	TGTGCCAGCAGTCCGCAGGGGGGGGCGGGCCAGCCCCAGCATTTT	CASSPQGGAGQPQHF
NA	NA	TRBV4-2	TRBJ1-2	TGTGCCAGCAGCCAGGGCGTAGGGGACTATGGCTACACCTTC	CASSQGVGDYGYTF
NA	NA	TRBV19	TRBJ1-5	TGTGCCAGTAGTATGGTGGCAGAGCATCAGCATTTT	CASSMVAEHQHF
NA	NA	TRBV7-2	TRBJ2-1	TGTGCCAGCAGCCCGCCCCCGGGACGCAGTGAGCAGTTCTTC	CASSPPPGRSEQFF
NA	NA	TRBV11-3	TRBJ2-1	TGTGCCAGCAGCCCTGGGGCCAAATCCACCAATGAGCAGTTCTTC	CASSPGAKSTNEQFF
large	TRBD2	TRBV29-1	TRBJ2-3	TGCAGCGTTCTTCTATACCAGACTAGCGGGGGGGATCAAGACCAAGATACGCAGTATTTT	CSVLLYQTSGGDQDQDTQYF
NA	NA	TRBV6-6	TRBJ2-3	TGTGCCATCAGTGAGCCTTTGGTAGATACGCAGTATTTT	CAISEPLVDTQYF
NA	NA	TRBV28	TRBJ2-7	TGTGCCAGCAGGGAATTTTCTTTCTACGAGCAGTACTTC	CASREFSFYEQYF
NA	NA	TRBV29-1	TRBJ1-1	TGCAGCGTTGAATGGGGGCCTGAAGCTTTCTTT	CSVEWGPEAFF
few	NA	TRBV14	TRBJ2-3	TGTGCCAGCAGCTATACAGATACGCAGTATTTT	CASSYTDTQYF
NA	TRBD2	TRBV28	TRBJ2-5	TGTGCCAGCAGTTCTAGCGGGAGGGCCGGAAAGACCCAGTACTTC	CASSSSGRAGKTQYF